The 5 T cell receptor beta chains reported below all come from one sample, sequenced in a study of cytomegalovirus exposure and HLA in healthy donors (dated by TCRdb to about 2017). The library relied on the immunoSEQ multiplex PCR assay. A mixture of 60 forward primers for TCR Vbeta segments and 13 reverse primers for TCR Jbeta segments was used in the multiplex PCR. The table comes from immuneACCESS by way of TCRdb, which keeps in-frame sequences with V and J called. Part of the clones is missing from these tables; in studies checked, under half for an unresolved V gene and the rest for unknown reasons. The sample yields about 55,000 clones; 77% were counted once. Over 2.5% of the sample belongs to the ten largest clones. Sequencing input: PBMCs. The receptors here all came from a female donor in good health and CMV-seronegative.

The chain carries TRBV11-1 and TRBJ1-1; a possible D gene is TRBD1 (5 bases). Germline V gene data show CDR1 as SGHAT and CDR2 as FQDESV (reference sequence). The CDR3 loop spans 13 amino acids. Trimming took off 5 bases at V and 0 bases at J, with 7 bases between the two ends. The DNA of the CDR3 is TGTGCCAGCAGCAGGGGTATGAACACTGAAGCTTTCTTT. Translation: CASSRGMNTEAFF.

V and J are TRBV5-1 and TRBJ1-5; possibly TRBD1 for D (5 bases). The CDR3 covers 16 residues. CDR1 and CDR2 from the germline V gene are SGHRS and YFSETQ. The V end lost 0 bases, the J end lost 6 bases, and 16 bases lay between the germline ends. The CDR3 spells CASSLDAQGSGQPQHF. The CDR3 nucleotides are TGCGCCAGCAGCTTGGATGCCCAGGGTTCTGGTCAGCCCCAGCATTTT.

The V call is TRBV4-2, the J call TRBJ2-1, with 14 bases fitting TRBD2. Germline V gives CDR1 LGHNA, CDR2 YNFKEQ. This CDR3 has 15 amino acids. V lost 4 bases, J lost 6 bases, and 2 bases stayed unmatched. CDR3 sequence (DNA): TGTGCCAGCAGCCCGACTAGCGGGGGGGTCAATGAGCAGTTCTTC. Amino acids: CASSPTSGGVNEQFF.

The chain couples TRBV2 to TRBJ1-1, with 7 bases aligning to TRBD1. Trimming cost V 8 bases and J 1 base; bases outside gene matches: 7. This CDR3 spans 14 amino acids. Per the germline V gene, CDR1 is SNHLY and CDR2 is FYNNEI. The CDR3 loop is CASRWDSWNTEAFF. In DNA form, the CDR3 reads TGTGCCAGCCGATGGGACAGTTGGAACACTGAAGCTTTCTTT.

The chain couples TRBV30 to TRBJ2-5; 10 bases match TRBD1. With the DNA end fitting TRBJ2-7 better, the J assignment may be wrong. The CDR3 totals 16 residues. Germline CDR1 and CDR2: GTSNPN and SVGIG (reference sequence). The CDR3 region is CAWSIPGTGVSYEQYF. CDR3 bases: TGTGCCTGGAGTATCCCCGGGACAGGGGTTTCCTACGAGCAGTACTTC.